What follows is one T cell receptor (beta chain) and its context. Its matching antigen is unknown. Sequencing used immunoSEQ multiplex PCR; TCRdb keeps in-frame clones, though not all of them. Here the sample spans about 1.1 million clones, 77% being singletons. These data are taken from a study of shared clonotypes between healthy human individuals. About the research overall: Every donor yielded three CD4 naive, three CD4 memory, two CD8 naive and one CD8 memory plate. Notes on the study in general: A generally larger estimated richness was seen in naive subsets than in memory subsets. Naive CD4 clonotypes overlapped across a handful of donors at roughly 5%. Non-shared clonotypes showed lower generation probabilities than clonotypes common to all four donors.

The CDR3 sequence is 14 residues long. With 5 bases removed from V and 5 bases from J, the gap between germline ends came to 15 bases. Per germline, CDR1 SGHVS and CDR2 FQNEAQ. What was sequenced was memory CD4+ T cells from PBMCs. Described subset: CD45RA-negative fraction. This TCR derives from a man between 18 and 29 years old in good health. Some clones in this sample may be carry-over from other donors' samples. The chain joins TRBV7-8 to TRBJ2-5; a possible D gene is TRBD1 (5 bases). CDR3 DNA sequence: TGTGCCAGCAGCCGCATAGGGGCGGTGGAGACCCAGTACTTC. This translates into CASSRIGAVETQYF.